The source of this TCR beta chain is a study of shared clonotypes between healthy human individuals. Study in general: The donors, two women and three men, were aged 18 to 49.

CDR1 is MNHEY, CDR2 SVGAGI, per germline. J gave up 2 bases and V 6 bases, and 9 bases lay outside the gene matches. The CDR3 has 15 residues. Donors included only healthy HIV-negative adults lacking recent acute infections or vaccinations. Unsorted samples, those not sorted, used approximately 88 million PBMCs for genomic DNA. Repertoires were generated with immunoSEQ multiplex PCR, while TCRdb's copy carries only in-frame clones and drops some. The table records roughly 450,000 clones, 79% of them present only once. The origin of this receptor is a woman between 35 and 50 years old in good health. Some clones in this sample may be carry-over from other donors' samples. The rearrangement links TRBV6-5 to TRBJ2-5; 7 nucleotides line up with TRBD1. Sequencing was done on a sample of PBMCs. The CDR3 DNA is TGTGCCAGCAGCTACCCACCGGGACAGCAAGAGACCCAGTACTTC. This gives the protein CASSYPPGQQETQYF.